This note documents a single TCR beta chain sequence. Its antigen is undetermined. Only in-frame clones appear in the TCRdb table, and some are missing; sequencing was by immunoSEQ multiplex PCR. The table includes roughly 36,000 clones, approximately 91% detected once. This specimen comes from a study of T cells in localized non-small cell lung cancer. Study-wide results and caveats: Higher blood T cell density went with longer overall survival. It remains possible that heterogeneity exists, since only one tumor region was sequenced. Within adjacent lung there appeared a median about 54 of the top 100 tumor clones. Of the tissues analyzed, uninvolved adjacent lung showed maximal T cell clonality, greater than tumor.

V lost 0 bases and J 2 bases, leaving 10 bases between the germline ends. CDR3 size: 15 residues. CDR1 LGHNA and CDR2 YNFKEQ come from the germline V gene. This sequence was found in a man aged 40-75 years with stage II lung adenocarcinoma. The chain recombines TRBV4-2 with TRBJ1-1; a possible D gene is TRBD1 (5 bases). Sequencing was performed on PBMCs, taken before any cancer treatment. CDR3 residues: CASSQESGINTEAFF. For the CDR3, the DNA is TGTGCCAGCAGCCAAGAATCAGGGATTAACACTGAAGCTTTCTTT.